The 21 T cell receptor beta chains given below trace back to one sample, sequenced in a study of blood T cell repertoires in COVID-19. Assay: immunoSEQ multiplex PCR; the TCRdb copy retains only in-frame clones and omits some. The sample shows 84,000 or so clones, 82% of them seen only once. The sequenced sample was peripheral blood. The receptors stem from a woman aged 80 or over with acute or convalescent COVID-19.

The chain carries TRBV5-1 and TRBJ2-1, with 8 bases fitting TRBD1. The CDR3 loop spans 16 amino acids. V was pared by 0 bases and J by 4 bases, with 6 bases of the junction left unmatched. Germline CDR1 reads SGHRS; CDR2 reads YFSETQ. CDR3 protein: CASSLEAGGLYNEQFF. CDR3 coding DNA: TGCGCCAGCAGCTTGGAGGCAGGGGGCCTATACAATGAGCAGTTCTTC.

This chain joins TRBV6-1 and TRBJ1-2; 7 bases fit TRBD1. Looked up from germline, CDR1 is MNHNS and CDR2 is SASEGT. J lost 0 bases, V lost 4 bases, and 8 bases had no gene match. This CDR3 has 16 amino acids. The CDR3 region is CASSADWDSANYGYTF. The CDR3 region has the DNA TGTGCCAGCAGTGCCGATTGGGACAGCGCTAACTATGGCTACACCTTC.

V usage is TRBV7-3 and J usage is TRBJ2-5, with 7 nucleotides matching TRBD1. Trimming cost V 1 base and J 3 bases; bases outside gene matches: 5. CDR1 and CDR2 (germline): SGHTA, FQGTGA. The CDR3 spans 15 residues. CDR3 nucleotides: TGTGCCAGCAGCTTAATCCCTGGACAGGAAGAGACCCAGTACTTC. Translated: CASSLIPGQEETQYF. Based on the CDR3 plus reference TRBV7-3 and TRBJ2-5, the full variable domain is GAGVSQTPSNKVTEKGKYVELRCDPISGHTALYWYRQSLGQGPEFLIYFQGTGAADDSGLPNDRFFAVRPEGSVSTLKIQRTERGDSAVYLCASSLIPGQEETQYFGPGTRLLVL.

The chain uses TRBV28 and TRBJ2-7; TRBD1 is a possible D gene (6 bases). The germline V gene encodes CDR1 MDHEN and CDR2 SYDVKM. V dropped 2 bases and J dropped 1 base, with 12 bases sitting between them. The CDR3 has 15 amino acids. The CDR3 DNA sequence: TGTGCCAGCAGTTTAGTGGGGACACAATCCTACGAGCAGTACTTC. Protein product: CASSLVGTQSYEQYF.

The CDR3 loop reads CASRTGVNYGYTF. The CDR3 DNA reads as TGTGCCAGCCGGACAGGGGTGAACTATGGCTACACCTTC. The chain carries TRBV6-5 and TRBJ1-2, with TRBD1 identical over 9 bases. The CDR3 is 13 amino acids. Per the germline V gene, CDR1 is MNHEY and CDR2 is SVGAGI. V gave up 8 bases and J gave up 2 bases; unmatched junction bases: 3.

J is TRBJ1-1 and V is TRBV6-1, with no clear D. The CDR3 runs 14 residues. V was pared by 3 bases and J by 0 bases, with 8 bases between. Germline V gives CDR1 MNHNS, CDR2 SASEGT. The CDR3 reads CASSDPSLNTEAFF. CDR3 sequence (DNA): TGTGCCAGCAGTGACCCGTCCTTGAACACTGAAGCTTTCTTT.

The CDR3 bases are TGTGCCAGTACCGGGGTCGGCTCCGCGGGTGAGCAGTTCTTC. It specifies CASTGVGSAGEQFF. The gene calls are TRBV19 and TRBJ2-1; tentative D call: TRBD2 (5 bases). The V gene's germline CDR1 is LNHDA and CDR2 SQIVND (reference sequence). This CDR3 is 14 amino acids long. The V gene lost 7 bases and the J gene lost 9 bases, with 19 bases spanning the gap.

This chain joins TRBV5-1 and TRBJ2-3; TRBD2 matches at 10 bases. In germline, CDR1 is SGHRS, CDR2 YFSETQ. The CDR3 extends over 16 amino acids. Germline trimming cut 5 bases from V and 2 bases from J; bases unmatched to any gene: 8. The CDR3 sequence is CASRDTSGAPTDTQYF. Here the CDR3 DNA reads TGCGCCAGCAGGGACACTAGCGGGGCGCCCACAGATACGCAGTATTTT.

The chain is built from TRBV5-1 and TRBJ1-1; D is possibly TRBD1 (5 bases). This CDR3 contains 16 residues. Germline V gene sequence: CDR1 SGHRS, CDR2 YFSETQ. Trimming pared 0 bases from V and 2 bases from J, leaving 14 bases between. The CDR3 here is CASSLEGARYNTEAFF. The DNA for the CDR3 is TGCGCCAGCAGCTTGGAAGGGGCGCGGTATAACACTGAAGCTTTCTTT. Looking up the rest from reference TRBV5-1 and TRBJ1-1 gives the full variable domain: KAGVTQTPRYLIKTRGQQVTLSCSPISGHRSVSWYQQTPGQGLQFLFEYFSETQRNKGNFPGRFSGRQFSNSRSEMNVSTLELGDSALYLCASSLEGARYNTEAFFGQGTRLTVV.

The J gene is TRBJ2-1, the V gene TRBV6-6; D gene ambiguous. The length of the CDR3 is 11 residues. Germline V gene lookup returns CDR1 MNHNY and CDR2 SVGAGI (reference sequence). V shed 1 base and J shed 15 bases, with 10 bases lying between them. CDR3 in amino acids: CASSYLERGFF. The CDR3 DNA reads TGTGCCAGCAGTTACTTGGAGAGAGGGTTCTTC.

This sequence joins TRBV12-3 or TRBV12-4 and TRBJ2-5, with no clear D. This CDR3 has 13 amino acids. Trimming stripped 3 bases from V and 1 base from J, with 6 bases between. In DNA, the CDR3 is TGTGCCAGCAGTTTTCGCGGCCAAGAGACCCAGTACTTC. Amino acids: CASSFRGQETQYF.

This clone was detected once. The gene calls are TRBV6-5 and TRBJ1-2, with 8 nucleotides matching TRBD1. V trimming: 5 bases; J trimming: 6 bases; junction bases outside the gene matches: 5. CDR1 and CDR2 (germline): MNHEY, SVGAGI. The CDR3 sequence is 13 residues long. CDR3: CASSLRTGHGYTF. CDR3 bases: TGTGCCAGCAGTCTAAGGACAGGGCATGGCTACACCTTC.

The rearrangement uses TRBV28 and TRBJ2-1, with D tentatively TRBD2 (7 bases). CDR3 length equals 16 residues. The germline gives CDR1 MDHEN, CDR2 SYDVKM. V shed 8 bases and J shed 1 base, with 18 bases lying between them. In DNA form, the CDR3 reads TGTGCCAGCGGGGGCTTAGCGGGTTCTTCCTACAATGAGCAGTTCTTC. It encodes CASGGLAGSSYNEQFF.

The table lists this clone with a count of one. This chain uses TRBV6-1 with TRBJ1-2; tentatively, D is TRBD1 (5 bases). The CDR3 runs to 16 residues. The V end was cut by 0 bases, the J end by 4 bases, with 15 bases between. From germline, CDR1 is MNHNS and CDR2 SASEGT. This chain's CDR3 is CASSEAPGIFAYGYTF. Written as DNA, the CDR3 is TGTGCCAGCAGTGAAGCTCCAGGGATCTTTGCCTATGGCTACACCTTC.

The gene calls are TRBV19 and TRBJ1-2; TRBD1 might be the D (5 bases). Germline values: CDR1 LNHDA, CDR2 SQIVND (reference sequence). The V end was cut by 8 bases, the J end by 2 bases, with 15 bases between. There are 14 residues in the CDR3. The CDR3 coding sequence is TGTGCCAGTTCAACCGGGGGGGGAAACTATGGCTACACCTTC. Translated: CASSTGGGNYGYTF.

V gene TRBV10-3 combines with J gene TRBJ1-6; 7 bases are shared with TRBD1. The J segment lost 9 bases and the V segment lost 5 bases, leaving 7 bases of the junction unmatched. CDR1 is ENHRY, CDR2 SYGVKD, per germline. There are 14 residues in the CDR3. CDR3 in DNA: TGTGCCATCAGTCTCGACAGGGTCACTTCACCCCTCCACTTT. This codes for CAISLDRVTSPLHF.

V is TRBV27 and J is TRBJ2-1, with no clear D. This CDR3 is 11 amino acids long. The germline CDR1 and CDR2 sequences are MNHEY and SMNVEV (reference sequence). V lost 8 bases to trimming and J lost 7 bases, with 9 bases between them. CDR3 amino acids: CASGGWNEQFF. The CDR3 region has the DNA TGTGCCAGCGGTGGCTGGAATGAGCAGTTCTTC.

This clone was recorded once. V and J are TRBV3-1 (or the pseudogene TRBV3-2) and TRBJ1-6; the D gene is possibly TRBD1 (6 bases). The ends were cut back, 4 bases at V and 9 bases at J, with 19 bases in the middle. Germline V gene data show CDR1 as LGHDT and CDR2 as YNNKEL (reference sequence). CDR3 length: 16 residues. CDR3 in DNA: TGTGCCAGCAGCCCCCGGGGGGCAACGGCCGGTTCACCCCTCCACTTT. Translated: CASSPRGATAGSPLHF.

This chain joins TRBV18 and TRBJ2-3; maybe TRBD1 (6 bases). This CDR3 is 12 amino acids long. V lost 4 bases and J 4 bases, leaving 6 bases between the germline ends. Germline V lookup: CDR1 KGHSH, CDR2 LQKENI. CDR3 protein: CASSQGADTQYF. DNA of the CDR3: TGTGCCAGCTCACAGGGGGCAGATACGCAGTATTTT.

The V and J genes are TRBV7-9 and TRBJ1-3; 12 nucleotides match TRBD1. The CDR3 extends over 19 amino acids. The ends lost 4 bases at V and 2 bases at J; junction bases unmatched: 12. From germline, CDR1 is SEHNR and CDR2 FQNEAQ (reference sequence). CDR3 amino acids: CASSSSGTGGFGAGNTIYF. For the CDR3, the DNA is TGTGCCAGCAGCTCGTCCGGGACAGGGGGCTTCGGGGCTGGAAACACCATATATTTT.

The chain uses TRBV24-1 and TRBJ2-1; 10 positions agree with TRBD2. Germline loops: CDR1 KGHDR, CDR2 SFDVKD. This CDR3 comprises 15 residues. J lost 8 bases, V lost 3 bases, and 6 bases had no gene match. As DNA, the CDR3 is TGTGCCACCAGTGATCCCATAGCGGGGGGTGATGAGCAGTTCTTC. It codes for CATSDPIAGGDEQFF.